These 17 T cell receptor beta chains share one sample of origin, sequenced in a study of blood T cell repertoires in COVID-19. Assay: immunoSEQ multiplex PCR; the TCRdb copy retains only in-frame clones and omits some. Among roughly 71,000 clones listed, 75% to 85% were seen once. Sequencing used peripheral blood. Source of these receptors: a man aged 45-60 years with acute or convalescent COVID-19.

This rearrangement joins TRBV11-1 to TRBJ2-4, with D possibly TRBD2 on 6 matching bases. The CDR3 has 15 amino acids. The germline V and J ends were trimmed by 6 bases and 3 bases, with 15 bases remaining between them. Germline V gene sequence: CDR1 SGHAT, CDR2 FQDESV (reference sequence). The CDR3 DNA reads as TGTGCCAGCAGACCCCGGGACTCACACAAAAACATTCAGTACTTC. This translates into CASRPRDSHKNIQYF. Combining the CDR3 with reference TRBV11-1 and TRBJ2-4 gives the whole variable domain EAEVAQSPRYKITEKSQAVAFWCDPISGHATLYWYRQILGQGPELLVQFQDESVVDDSQLPKDRFSAERLKGVDSTLKIQPAELGDSAMYLCASRPRDSHKNIQYFGAGTRLSVL.

The chain joins TRBV9 to TRBJ2-2, with D maybe TRBD2 (7 bases). The V gene's germline CDR1 is SGDLS and CDR2 YYNGEE. Deletions cut 3 bases from V and 8 bases from J, with 17 bases between. The length of the CDR3 is 15 residues. The CDR3 nucleotides read TGTGCCAGCAGCGCCCAGGTCGGGGGGCAAGGGGAGCTGTTTTTT. Its translation: CASSAQVGGQGELFF.

The rearrangement uses TRBV5-4 and TRBJ1-4; 11 bases fit TRBD1. Looked up from germline, CDR1 is SGHNT and CDR2 is YYREEE (reference sequence). Trimming took 4 bases from V and 8 from J; bases not matched to a gene: 7. The CDR3 totals 15 residues. Written as DNA, the CDR3 is TGTGCCAGCAGCCGGACAGGGGGCAAGAGAGAAAAACTGTTTTTT. Its translation is CASSRTGGKREKLFF.

The V and J genes are TRBV3-1 (or the pseudogene TRBV3-2) and TRBJ1-1; no clear D gene. The ends were cut back, 6 bases at V and 6 bases at J, with 14 bases in the middle. The CDR3 length is 13 residues. CDR1 and CDR2 from the germline V gene are LGHDT and YNNKEL (reference sequence). The CDR3 sequence is CASSSGGFPEAFF. CDR3 in DNA: TGTGCCAGCAGTTCGGGAGGGTTTCCTGAAGCTTTCTTT.

The chain links TRBV10-1 to TRBJ2-5; 11 nucleotides align to TRBD2. CDR3 size: 14 residues. Germline trimming cut 6 bases from V and 3 bases from J; bases unmatched to any gene: 3. Germline V gene data show CDR1 as WNHNN and CDR2 as SYGVQD (reference sequence). The CDR3 bases are TGCGCCAGCAGGGTACTAGCGGGGGAAGAGACCCAGTACTTC. It codes for CASRVLAGEETQYF.

Regarding this clone: The junction and the germline gene differ at one end; a read error may be behind it. The chain joins TRBV7-7 to TRBJ2-1, with TRBD2 matching 7 bases. The CDR3 runs to 12 residues. CDR1 is SSHAT, CDR2 FNYEAQ, per germline (reference sequence). The CDR3 loop is CASSGDSREQFF. In nucleotides, the CDR3 is TGTGCTAGCAGCGGGGACTCTAGGGAGCAGTTCTTC.

V is TRBV27 and J is TRBJ2-3; possible D gene TRBD2, 6 bases. The CDR3 runs to 13 residues. Germline CDR1 is MNHEY and CDR2 is SMNVEV (reference sequence). V shed 5 bases and J shed 3 bases, with 9 bases lying between them. The CDR3 DNA follows: TGTGCCAGCAGTGGTGGGGGGACAGATACGCAGTATTTT. Encoded protein: CASSGGGTDTQYF.

The gene calls are TRBV9 and TRBJ1-1; a possible D gene is TRBD1 (6 bases). Germline V lookup: CDR1 SGDLS, CDR2 YYNGEE. V gave up 0 bases and J gave up 1 base, with 10 bases separating them. The CDR3 length is 15 residues. The CDR3 loop is CASSVGDTQNTEAFF. The CDR3 DNA reads TGTGCCAGCAGCGTAGGGGACACCCAGAACACTGAAGCTTTCTTT.

The chain uses TRBV5-4 and TRBJ1-3; D might be TRBD1 (6 bases). The CDR3 runs to 15 residues. With 4 bases removed from V and 6 bases from J, the gap between germline ends came to 17 bases. Germline-derived CDR1 and CDR2 are SGHNT and YYREEE (reference sequence). The CDR3: CASSGFPGQKNTIYF. The CDR3 coding sequence is TGTGCCAGCAGCGGATTTCCGGGACAAAAAAACACCATATATTTT.

The J gene is TRBJ1-1, the V gene TRBV5-1; TRBD1 agrees at 10 bases. Germline V CDR1 and CDR2: SGHRS, YFSETQ. V gave up 2 bases and J gave up 5 bases; unmatched junction bases: 9. The length of the CDR3 is 16 residues. This CDR3 reads CASSFGTGVVDTEAFF. CDR3 coding DNA: TGCGCCAGCAGCTTTGGGACAGGGGTCGTCGATACTGAAGCTTTCTTT.

The chain carries TRBV24-1 and TRBJ2-3; D may be TRBD2 (6 bases). Deletions cut 2 bases from V and 2 bases from J, with 13 bases between. Germline CDR1 reads KGHDR; CDR2 reads SFDVKD. The CDR3 sequence is 16 residues long. The DNA of the CDR3 is TGTGCCACCAGTGATTGGAGGGTGGCCAACACAGATACGCAGTATTTT. Protein: CATSDWRVANTDTQYF.

The genes are TRBV15 and TRBJ2-7; D might be TRBD2 (5 bases). V was pared by 0 bases and J by 7 bases, with 13 bases between. CDR3 length: 14 amino acids. CDR1 and CDR2 (germline): LNHNV, YYDKDF (reference sequence). The CDR3 nucleotides read TGTGCCACCAGCAGAGATCGGGCTAGCCTGGAGCAGTACTTC. The encoded protein is CATSRDRASLEQYF. The full variable domain, completed using reference TRBV15 and TRBJ2-7, is DAMVIQNPRYQVTQFGKPVTLSCSQTLNHNVMYWYQQKSSQAPKLLFHYYDKDFNNEADTPDNFQSRRPNTSFCFLDIRSPGLGDTAMYLCATSRDRASLEQYFGPGTRLTVT.

J is TRBJ2-3 and V is TRBV6-5; 8 bases align to TRBD2. Germline V gene sequence: CDR1 MNHEY, CDR2 SVGAGI. The CDR3 totals 15 residues. V shed 4 bases and J 3 bases; nucleotides not matched to a gene: 6. The CDR3, as DNA: TGTGCCAGCAGTTCGGGGGGGCAATCTACAGATACGCAGTATTTT. This gives the protein CASSSGGQSTDTQYF.

This clone was seen a single time. The CDR3: CASSASKGGSYNEQFF. The CDR3 DNA reads as TGTGCCAGTAGTGCCTCAAAAGGGGGTTCCTACAATGAGCAGTTCTTC. The J gene is TRBJ2-1, the V gene TRBV19, with a tentative D call TRBD1 (6 bases). Trimming took 5 bases from V and 1 from J, leaving 15 bases between them. Germline CDR1 LNHDA, CDR2 SQIVND (reference sequence). The length of the CDR3 is 16 residues. The full variable domain, its missing parts supplied by reference TRBV19 and TRBJ2-1, is DGGITQSPKYLFRKEGQNVTLSCEQNLNHDAMYWYRQDPGQGLRLIYYSQIVNDFQKGDIAEGYSVSREKKESFPLTVTSAQKNPTAFYLCASSASKGGSYNEQFFGPGTRLTVL.

This rearrangement joins TRBV18 to TRBJ2-5, with 8 bases identical to TRBD1. The germline V gene has CDR1 KGHSH and CDR2 LQKENI. This CDR3 has 14 residues. V was clipped by 0 bases and J by 5 bases; unmatched bases: 2. The CDR3 coding sequence is TGTGCCAGCTCACCACCGACAGGGGCGGAGACCCAGTACTTC. Its protein is CASSPPTGAETQYF.

The V call is TRBV30, the J call TRBJ1-6; TRBD1 matches at 8 bases. CDR1 is GTSNPN, CDR2 SVGIG, per germline (reference sequence). J gave up 6 bases and V 0 bases, and 4 bases lay outside the gene matches. The CDR3 runs 15 residues. The CDR3 sequence is CAWSVQGGGNSPLHF. The CDR3 DNA follows: TGTGCCTGGAGTGTACAGGGGGGGGGTAATTCACCCCTCCACTTT.

The V and J genes are TRBV5-1 and TRBJ2-1, with 11 bases lining up with TRBD2. The germline gives CDR1 SGHRS, CDR2 YFSETQ. CDR3 length: 14 amino acids. V shed 4 bases and J 12 bases; nucleotides not matched to a gene: 9. The CDR3 reads CASSAPGLAESQFF. In DNA form, the CDR3 reads TGCGCCAGCAGCGCCCCGGGACTAGCGGAGTCGCAGTTCTTC. Full variable domain (missing parts from reference TRBV5-1 and TRBJ2-1): KAGVTQTPRYLIKTRGQQVTLSCSPISGHRSVSWYQQTPGQGLQFLFEYFSETQRNKGNFPGRFSGRQFSNSRSEMNVSTLELGDSALYLCASSAPGLAESQFFGPGTRLTVL.